The sequence of this T cell receptor beta chain was determined in a study of CD8+ T cells in alopecia areata. Study-wide findings and caveats: Since there was just one nonresponder, nobody can yet say how baseline CD8+ expansion ties to response. Among the top 100, expanded CD8+ clones, as well as scalp clonality, were significantly decreased by tofacitinib.

V shed 4 bases and J shed 6 bases, with 15 bases lying between them. Per the germline V gene, CDR1 is SQVTM and CDR2 is ANQGSEA. This CDR3 contains 14 residues. Specified treatment: oral pan-JAK inhibitor, 5-10 mg twice daily. Extracted RNA was reverse transcribed, and the resulting cDNA served as sequencing template. Clones were read by immunoSEQ multiplex PCR, and TCRdb kept only the in-frame ones, dropping some. The repertoire holds fewer than 200,000 clones, with approximately 60% as singletons. In regard to this clone: Its antigen remains unknown.

The receptor's source is a human donor with alopecia areata. The sample in question was CD4+ T cells sorted from blood, obtained at week 24, from a patient treated with tofacitinib. The chain links TRBV29-1 to TRBJ2-2, with D perhaps TRBD1 (6 bases). CDR3 protein: CSVAWDTKPGELFF. The CDR3 nucleotides are TGCAGCGTTGCTTGGGACACAAAACCCGGGGAGCTGTTTTTT.